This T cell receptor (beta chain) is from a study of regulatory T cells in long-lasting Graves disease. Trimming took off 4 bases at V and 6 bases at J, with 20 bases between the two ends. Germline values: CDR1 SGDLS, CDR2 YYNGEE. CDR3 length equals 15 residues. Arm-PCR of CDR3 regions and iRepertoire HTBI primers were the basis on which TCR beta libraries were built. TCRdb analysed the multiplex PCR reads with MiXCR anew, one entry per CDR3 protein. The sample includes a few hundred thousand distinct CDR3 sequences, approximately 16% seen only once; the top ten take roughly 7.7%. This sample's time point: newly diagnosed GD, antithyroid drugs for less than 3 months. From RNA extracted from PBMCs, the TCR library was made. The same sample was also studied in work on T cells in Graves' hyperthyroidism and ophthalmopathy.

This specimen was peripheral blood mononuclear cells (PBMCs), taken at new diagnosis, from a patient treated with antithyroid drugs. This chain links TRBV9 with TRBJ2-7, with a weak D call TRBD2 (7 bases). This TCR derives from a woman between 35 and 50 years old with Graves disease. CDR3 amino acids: CASSSQGGGFAEQYF. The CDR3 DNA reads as TGTGCCAGCAGCTCTCAGGGAGGGGGTTTTGCCGAGCAGTACTTC.